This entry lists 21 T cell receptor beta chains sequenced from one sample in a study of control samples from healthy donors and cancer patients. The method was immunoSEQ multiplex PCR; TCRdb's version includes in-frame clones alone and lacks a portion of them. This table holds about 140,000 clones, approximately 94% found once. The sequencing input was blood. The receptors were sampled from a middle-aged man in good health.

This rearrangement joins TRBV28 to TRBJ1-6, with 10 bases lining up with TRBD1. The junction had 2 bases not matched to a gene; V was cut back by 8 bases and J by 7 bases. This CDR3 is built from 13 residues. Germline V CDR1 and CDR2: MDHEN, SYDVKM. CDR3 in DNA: TGTGCCAGCGTGGGACAGGGGAATTCACCCCTCCACTTT. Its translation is CASVGQGNSPLHF. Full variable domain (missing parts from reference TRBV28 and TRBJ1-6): DVKVTQSSRYLVKRTGEKVFLECVQDMDHENMFWYRQDPGLGLRLIYFSYDVKMKEKGDIPEGYSVSREKKERFSLILESASTNQTSMYLCASVGQGNSPLHFGNGTRLTVT.

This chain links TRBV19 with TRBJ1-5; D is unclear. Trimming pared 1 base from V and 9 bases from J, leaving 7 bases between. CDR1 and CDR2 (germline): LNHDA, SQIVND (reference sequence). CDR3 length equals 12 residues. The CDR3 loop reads CASSIVLGPQHF. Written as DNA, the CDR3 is TGTGCCAGTAGTATAGTTCTGGGGCCCCAGCATTTT.

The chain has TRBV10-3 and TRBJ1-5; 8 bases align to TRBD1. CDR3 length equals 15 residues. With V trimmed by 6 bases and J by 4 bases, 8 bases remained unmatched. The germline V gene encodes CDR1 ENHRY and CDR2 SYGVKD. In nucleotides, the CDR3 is TGTGCCATCAGCGTCGGACAGGGTGGGAATCAGCCCCAGCATTTT. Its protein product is CAISVGQGGNQPQHF.

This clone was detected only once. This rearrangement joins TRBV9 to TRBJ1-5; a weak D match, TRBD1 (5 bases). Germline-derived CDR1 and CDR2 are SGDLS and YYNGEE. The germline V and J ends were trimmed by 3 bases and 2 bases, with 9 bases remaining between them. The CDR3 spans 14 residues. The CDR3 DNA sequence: TGTGCCAGCAGCGCGGGGGGGGGCAATCAGCCCCAGCATTTT. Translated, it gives CASSAGGGNQPQHF.

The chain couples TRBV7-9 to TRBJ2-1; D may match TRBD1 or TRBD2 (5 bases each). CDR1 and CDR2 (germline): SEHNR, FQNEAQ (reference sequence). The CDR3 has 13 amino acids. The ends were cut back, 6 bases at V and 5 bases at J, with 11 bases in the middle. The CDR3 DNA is TGTGCCAGCAGTCGTGGGGGTGACAATGAGCAGTTCTTC. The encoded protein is CASSRGGDNEQFF. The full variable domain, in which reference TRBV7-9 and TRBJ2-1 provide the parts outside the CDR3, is DTGVSQNPRHKITKRGQNVTFRCDPISEHNRLYWYRQTLGQGPEFLTYFQNEAQLEKSRLLSDRFSAERPKGSFSTLEIQRTEQGDSAMYLCASSRGGDNEQFFGPGTRLTVL.

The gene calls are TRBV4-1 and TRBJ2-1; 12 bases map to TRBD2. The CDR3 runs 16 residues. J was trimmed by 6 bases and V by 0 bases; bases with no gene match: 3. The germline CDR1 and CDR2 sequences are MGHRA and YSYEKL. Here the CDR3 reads CASSQDPSGRGNEQFF. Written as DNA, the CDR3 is TGCGCCAGCAGCCAAGACCCTAGCGGGAGGGGCAATGAGCAGTTCTTC.

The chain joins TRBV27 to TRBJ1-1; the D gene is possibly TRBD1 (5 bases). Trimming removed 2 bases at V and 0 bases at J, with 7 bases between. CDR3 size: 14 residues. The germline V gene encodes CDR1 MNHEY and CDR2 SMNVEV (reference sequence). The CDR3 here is CASSLKGLNTEAFF. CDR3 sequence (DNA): TGTGCCAGCAGTTTAAAGGGGCTGAACACTGAAGCTTTCTTT.

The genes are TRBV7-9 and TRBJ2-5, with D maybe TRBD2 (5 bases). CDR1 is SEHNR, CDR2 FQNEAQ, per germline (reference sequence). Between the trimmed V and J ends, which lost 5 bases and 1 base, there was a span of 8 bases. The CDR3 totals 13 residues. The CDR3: CASSMDFQETQYF. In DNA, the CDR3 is TGTGCCAGCAGCATGGACTTCCAAGAGACCCAGTACTTC.

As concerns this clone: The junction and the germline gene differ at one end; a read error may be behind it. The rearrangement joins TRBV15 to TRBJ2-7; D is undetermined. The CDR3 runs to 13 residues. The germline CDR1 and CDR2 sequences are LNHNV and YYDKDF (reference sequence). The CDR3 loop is CATSRATSHEQYF. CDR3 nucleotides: TGTGCCACCAGCAGAGCTACCTCCCACGAGCAGTACTTC.

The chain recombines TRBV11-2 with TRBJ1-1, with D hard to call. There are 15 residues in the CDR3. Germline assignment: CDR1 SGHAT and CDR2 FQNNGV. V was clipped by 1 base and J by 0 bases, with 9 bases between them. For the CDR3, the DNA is TGTGCCAGCAGCTTAGCCGGGAACCTGAACACTGAAGCTTTCTTT. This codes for CASSLAGNLNTEAFF. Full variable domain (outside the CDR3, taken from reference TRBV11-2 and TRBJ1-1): EAGVAQSPRYKIIEKRQSVAFWCNPISGHATLYWYQQILGQGPKLLIQFQNNGVVDDSQLPKDRFSAERLKGVDSTLKIQPAKLEDSAVYLCASSLAGNLNTEAFFGQGTRLTVV.

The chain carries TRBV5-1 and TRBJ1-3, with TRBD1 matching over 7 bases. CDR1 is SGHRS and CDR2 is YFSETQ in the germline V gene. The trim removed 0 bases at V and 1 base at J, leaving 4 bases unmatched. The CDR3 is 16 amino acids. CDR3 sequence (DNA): TGCGCCAGCAGCTTGGGGGACAGCCTTTCTGGAAACACCATATATTTT. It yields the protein CASSLGDSLSGNTIYF. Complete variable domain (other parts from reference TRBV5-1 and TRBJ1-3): KAGVTQTPRYLIKTRGQQVTLSCSPISGHRSVSWYQQTPGQGLQFLFEYFSETQRNKGNFPGRFSGRQFSNSRSEMNVSTLELGDSALYLCASSLGDSLSGNTIYFGEGSWLTVV.

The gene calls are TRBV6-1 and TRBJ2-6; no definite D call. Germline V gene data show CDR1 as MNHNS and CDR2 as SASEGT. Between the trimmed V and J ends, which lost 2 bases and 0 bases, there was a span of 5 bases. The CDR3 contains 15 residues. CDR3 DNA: TGTGCCAGCAGTGAATTCAGCTCTGGGGCCAACGTCCTGACTTTC. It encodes CASSEFSSGANVLTF.

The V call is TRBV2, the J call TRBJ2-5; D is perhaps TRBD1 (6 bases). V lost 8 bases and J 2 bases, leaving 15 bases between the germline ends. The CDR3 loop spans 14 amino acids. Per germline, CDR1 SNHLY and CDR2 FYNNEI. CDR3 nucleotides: TGTGCCAGCGGGGGCAGGGTCTATCAAGAGACCCAGTACTTC. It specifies CASGGRVYQETQYF.

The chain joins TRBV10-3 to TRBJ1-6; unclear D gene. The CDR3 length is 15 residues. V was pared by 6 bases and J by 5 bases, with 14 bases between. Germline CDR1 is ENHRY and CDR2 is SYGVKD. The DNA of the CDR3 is TGTGCCATCAGGTTCAGGCCGGAGAATAATTCACCCCTCCACTTT. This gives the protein CAIRFRPENNSPLHF.

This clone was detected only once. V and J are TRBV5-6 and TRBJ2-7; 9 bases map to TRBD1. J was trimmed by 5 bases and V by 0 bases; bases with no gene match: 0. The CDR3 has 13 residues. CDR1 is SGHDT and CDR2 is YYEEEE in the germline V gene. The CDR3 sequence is CASSLGTGDEQYF. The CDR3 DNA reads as TGTGCCAGCAGCTTGGGGACAGGGGACGAGCAGTACTTC.

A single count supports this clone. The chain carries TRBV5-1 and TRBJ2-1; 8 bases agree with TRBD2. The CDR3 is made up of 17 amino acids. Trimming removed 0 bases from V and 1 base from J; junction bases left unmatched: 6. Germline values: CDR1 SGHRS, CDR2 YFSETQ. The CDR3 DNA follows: TGCGCCAGCAGCTTGGGAAAGACTAGCGCATCCTACAATGAGCAGTTCTTC. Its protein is CASSLGKTSASYNEQFF.

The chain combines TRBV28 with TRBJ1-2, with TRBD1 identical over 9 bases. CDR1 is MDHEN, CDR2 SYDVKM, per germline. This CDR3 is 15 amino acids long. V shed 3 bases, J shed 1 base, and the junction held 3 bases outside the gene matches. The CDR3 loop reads CASSFRTGDNYGYTF. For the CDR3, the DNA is TGTGCCAGCAGTTTTCGGACAGGGGATAACTATGGCTACACCTTC.

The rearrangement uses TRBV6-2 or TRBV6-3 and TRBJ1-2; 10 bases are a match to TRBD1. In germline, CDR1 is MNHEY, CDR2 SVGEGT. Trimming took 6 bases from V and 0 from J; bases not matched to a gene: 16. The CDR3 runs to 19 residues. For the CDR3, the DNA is TGTGCCAGCAGACCTCGTATCCGGGACAGGGGCGATGCTAACTATGGCTACACCTTC. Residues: CASRPRIRDRGDANYGYTF.

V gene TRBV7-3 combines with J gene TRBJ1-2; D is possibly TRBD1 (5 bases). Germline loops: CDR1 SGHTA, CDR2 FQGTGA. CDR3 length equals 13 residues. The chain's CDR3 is CAVNPQGNYGYTF. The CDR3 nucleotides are TGTGCAGTTAACCCTCAGGGAAACTATGGCTACACCTTC.

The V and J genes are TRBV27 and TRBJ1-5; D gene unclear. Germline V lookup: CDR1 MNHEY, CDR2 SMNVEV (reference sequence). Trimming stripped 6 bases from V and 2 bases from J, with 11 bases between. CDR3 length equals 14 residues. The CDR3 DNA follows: TGTGCCAGCAGCCCCCTCCCAGGCAATCAGCCCCAGCATTTT. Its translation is CASSPLPGNQPQHF.

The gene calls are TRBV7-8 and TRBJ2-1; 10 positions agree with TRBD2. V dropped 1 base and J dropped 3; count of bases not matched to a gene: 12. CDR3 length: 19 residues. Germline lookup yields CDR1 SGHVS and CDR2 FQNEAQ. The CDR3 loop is CASSLEWLAGELNYNEQFF. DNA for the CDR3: TGTGCCAGCAGCTTAGAGTGGCTAGCGGGAGAGCTTAACTACAATGAGCAGTTCTTC. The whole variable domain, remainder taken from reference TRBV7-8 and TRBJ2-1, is GAGVSQSPRYKVAKRGQDVALRCDPISGHVSLFWYQQALGQGPEFLTYFQNEAQLDKSGLPSDRFFAERPEGSVSTLKIQRTQQEDSAVYLCASSLEWLAGELNYNEQFFGPGTRLTVL.